The 19 T cell receptor beta chains given below trace back to one sample, sequenced in a study of cytomegalovirus exposure and HLA in healthy donors. The PCR was carried out with 60 Vbeta primers and 13 Jbeta primers. TCRdb keeps only in-frame clones here, not all; method: immunoSEQ multiplex PCR. The table records 80,000 or so clones, under 80% of them present only once. Sequencing input: PBMCs. All receptors derive from a man aged 55 to 70 in good health and CMV-seropositive.

The CDR3 reads CASSQDPMGQGASELFF. DNA for the CDR3: TGCGCCAGCAGCCAAGATCCCATGGGGCAGGGGGCGTCAGAACTGTTTTTT. This chain links TRBV4-3 with TRBJ1-4; 8 bases are shared with TRBD1. This CDR3 has 17 residues. After removal of 0 bases from V and 12 bases from J, the junction contained 15 bases not matched to a gene. The germline V gene has CDR1 LGHNA and CDR2 YSLEER.

This clone came up a few times. The V call is TRBV30, the J call TRBJ1-1; the D is unclear. CDR3 size: 12 residues. Trimming cost V 2 bases and J 3 bases, with 7 bases left between them. Germline V gives CDR1 GTSNPN, CDR2 SVGIG (reference sequence). CDR3 amino acids: CAWSISYTEAFF. In nucleotides, the CDR3 is TGTGCCTGGAGTATCAGTTACACTGAAGCTTTCTTT.

The chain employs TRBV6-5 and TRBJ2-1, with TRBD2 matching over 12 bases. V shed 0 bases and J 9 bases; nucleotides not matched to a gene: 3. Germline values: CDR1 MNHEY, CDR2 SVGAGI. CDR3 length: 15 amino acids. The CDR3 reads CASSYSPGLAGEQFF. For the CDR3, the DNA is TGTGCCAGCAGTTACTCGCCGGGACTAGCGGGTGAGCAGTTCTTC.

This clone was detected a few times. V is TRBV5-6 and J is TRBJ1-2; D not resolved. Trimming removed 4 bases at V and 8 bases at J, with 12 bases between. Germline CDR1 is SGHDT and CDR2 is YYEEEE. This CDR3 region has 12 residues. CDR3 in amino acids: CASSPGRFGYTF. The CDR3 DNA reads TGTGCCAGCAGCCCCGGTCGGTTCGGCTACACCTTC.

V and J are TRBV5-6 and TRBJ2-1; TRBD2 agrees at 9 bases. The germline CDR1 and CDR2 sequences are SGHDT and YYEEEE. V was clipped by 0 bases and J by 6 bases; unmatched bases: 10. This CDR3 region has 17 residues. The CDR3 loop reads CASSLGGVSGRGNEQFF. The CDR3 DNA follows: TGTGCCAGCAGCTTGGGGGGGGTTAGCGGGAGAGGCAATGAGCAGTTCTTC.

The chain is built from TRBV19 and TRBJ2-7; 10 bases match TRBD1. This CDR3 has 15 residues. The V segment lost 6 bases and the J segment 2 bases; nucleotides outside the gene matches: 7. The V gene's germline CDR1 is LNHDA and CDR2 SQIVND (reference sequence). The CDR3 reads CASSVPGQGTYEQYF. CDR3 coding DNA: TGTGCCAGTAGCGTACCGGGACAGGGGACCTACGAGCAGTACTTC.

DNA for the CDR3: TGTGCCAGCAGCACCGGGACTAGCATTGAGCAGTTCTTC. This encodes CASSTGTSIEQFF. This sequence joins TRBV5-4 and TRBJ2-1, with TRBD2 identical over 9 bases. Trimming took 4 bases from V and 9 from J; bases not matched to a gene: 5. The CDR3 loop spans 13 amino acids. Looked up from germline, CDR1 is SGHNT and CDR2 is YYREEE (reference sequence).

This clone came up once. The V and J genes are TRBV6-1 and TRBJ1-2, with D possibly matching TRBD1 (5 bases). CDR3 length: 12 residues. Germline V CDR1 and CDR2: MNHNS, SASEGT. The ends were cut back, 2 bases at V and 5 bases at J, with 6 bases in the middle. CDR3 coding DNA: TGTGCCAGCAGTGAAACAGGTTATGGCTACACCTTC. It encodes CASSETGYGYTF.

The sample holds a few counts of this clone. The chain recombines TRBV5-5 with TRBJ1-2; D perhaps matches TRBD1 (6 bases). V was cut by 4 bases and J by 5 bases, with 21 bases left in between. Germline CDR1 SGHKS, CDR2 YYEKEE (reference sequence). The CDR3 is 16 amino acids. CDR3 sequence: CASSPGTTTATYGYTF. The CDR3 DNA reads as TGTGCCAGCAGCCCCGGGACAACTACCGCTACATATGGCTACACCTTC.

The J gene is TRBJ2-1, the V gene TRBV6-6; 16 nucleotides align to TRBD2. Germline V gives CDR1 MNHNY, CDR2 SVGAGI (reference sequence). The CDR3 totals 16 residues. The junction had 5 bases not matched to a gene; V was cut back by 4 bases and J by 8 bases. This CDR3 reads CASSWGTSGRGDEQFF. In nucleotides, the CDR3 is TGTGCCAGCAGTTGGGGGACTAGCGGGAGGGGGGATGAGCAGTTCTTC.

The chain has TRBV11-2 and TRBJ2-3, with D tentatively TRBD2 (5 bases). The CDR3 runs to 14 residues. Germline V lookup: CDR1 SGHAT, CDR2 FQNNGV. The ends were cut back, 5 bases at V and 5 bases at J, with 14 bases in the middle. In DNA, the CDR3 is TGTGCCAGCAGCGATAAGGACGGGATAGATACGCAGTATTTT. As protein: CASSDKDGIDTQYF.

This clone was counted only a few times. This chain links TRBV7-2 with TRBJ2-1, with TRBD2 matching 10 bases. V lost 1 base to trimming and J lost 7 bases; unmatched junction nucleotides: 10. The CDR3 loop spans 17 amino acids. CDR1 and CDR2 (germline): SGHTA, FQGNSA. The CDR3 nucleotides read TGTGCCAGCAGCTTAGTGGCTAGCGGGGGCCCTGTTAATGAGCAGTTCTTC. It yields the protein CASSLVASGGPVNEQFF.

This clone has only a few counts. The gene calls are TRBV5-1 and TRBJ2-1; no clear D. The CDR3 spans 11 residues. Germline-derived CDR1 and CDR2 are SGHRS and YFSETQ. V shed 4 bases and J shed 5 bases, with 4 bases lying between them. CDR3 sequence (DNA): TGCGCCAGCAGCGGAGACAATGAGCAGTTCTTC. This codes for CASSGDNEQFF.

The V gene is TRBV7-9, the J gene TRBJ2-1; D call uncertain. Per germline, CDR1 SEHNR and CDR2 FQNEAQ (reference sequence). This CDR3 is 13 amino acids long. Deletions cut 8 bases from V and 5 bases from J, with 13 bases between. This CDR3 reads CASGPGGNNEQFF. The DNA of the CDR3 is TGTGCCAGCGGTCCCGGCGGAAACAATGAGCAGTTCTTC.

The chain employs TRBV10-1 and TRBJ2-7; 12 bases align to TRBD2. The germline V gene encodes CDR1 WNHNN and CDR2 SYGVQD (reference sequence). CDR3 length: 14 amino acids. The junction had 3 bases not matched to a gene; V was cut back by 6 bases and J by 3 bases. CDR3 amino acids: CASSRLAGDYEQYF. CDR3 nucleotides: TGCGCCAGCAGCAGACTAGCGGGAGACTACGAGCAGTACTTC.

This clone was seen just once. V gene TRBV9 combines with J gene TRBJ1-2; no definite D call. V was pared by 4 bases and J by 7 bases, with 20 bases between. This CDR3 comprises 15 residues. The germline V gene encodes CDR1 SGDLS and CDR2 YYNGEE. The CDR3 is CASSPRVTSAGGYTF. The CDR3 region has the DNA TGTGCCAGCAGCCCGAGGGTCACCTCGGCGGGTGGCTACACCTTC.

This clone was found a few times. This sequence joins TRBV6-1 and TRBJ2-2, with a possible D match to TRBD2 (6 bases). V was pared by 8 bases and J by 4 bases, with 17 bases between. Germline CDR1 and CDR2: MNHNS and SASEGT. The CDR3 has 15 amino acids. CDR3 region: CASEFGGTVTGELFF. CDR3 sequence (DNA): TGTGCCAGCGAATTCGGCGGGACTGTCACCGGGGAGCTGTTTTTT.

This clone has more than one count but fewer than ten. The V gene is TRBV5-1, the J gene TRBJ1-2; 7 nucleotides align to TRBD1. Germline CDR1 and CDR2: SGHRS and YFSETQ. This CDR3 is built from 14 residues. V trimming: 4 bases; J trimming: 8 bases; junction bases outside the gene matches: 11. The CDR3 coding sequence is TGCGCCAGCAGCCGGGACAGCAGTCCATCGGGCTACACCTTC. Amino acids: CASSRDSSPSGYTF.

The chain uses TRBV7-2 and TRBJ2-1; TRBD2 aligns across 8 bases. The CDR3 is made up of 14 amino acids. Germline CDR1 reads SGHTA; CDR2 reads FQGNSA. V was pared by 3 bases and J by 9 bases, with 7 bases of the junction left unmatched. CDR3 loop: CASSFGTRDSEQFF. In nucleotides, the CDR3 is TGTGCCAGCAGCTTTGGGACTAGGGATAGTGAGCAGTTCTTC.